Sequencing of this TCR beta chain was carried out in a study of tissue T cells after allogeneic stem cell transplantation. The time point is: mouse harvest day 7 after allogeneic transplant. Each mouse received 10^7 T-cell-depleted marrow cells plus 10^6 splenic CD5+ T cells by tail vein. Study-wide results and caveats: In patients and mice, blood and spleen missed much of tissue repertoire.

The germline CDR1 and CDR2 sequences are GKSSPN and SITVG. CDR3 length: 13 amino acids. Trimming removed 0 bases at V and 1 base at J, with 6 bases between. Comment on this clone: Its antigen is still unknown. Each gene name is a mouse one. The read terminates 1 residue before the CDR3 end, so the remaining end is supplied by the germline J gene.

The method was immunoSEQ multiplex PCR; TCRdb's version includes in-frame clones alone and lacks a portion of them. The repertoire holds roughly 6,600 clones, with roughly half as singletons. The chain joins TRBV31 to TRBJ1-1; unclear D gene. The specimen was lymph node tissue. The clonotype comes from a female BALB/c mouse given C57BL/6 T cells with graft-versus-host disease after an allogeneic hematopoietic cell transplant. CDR3 amino acids: CAWSLSRNTEVFF. Incomplete CDR3 DNA: TGTGCCTGGAGTCTCTCGAGGAACACAGAAGTCTTC.